These 12 T cell receptor beta chains were sequenced from one sample in a study of post-analysis software for immune sequencing data. Broader study findings: The five TRBV segments detected at higher frequency in patients than in controls included TRBV5-6, TRBV5-1 and TRBV20-1.

These receptors lack a known antigen. Each TCR beta cDNA library carried unique molecular identifiers. One entry per CDR3 protein, called by TCRdb with MiXCR from the PCR reads. The sample holds 800,000 to 950,000 distinct CDR3 sequences, roughly half seen once. The specimen was blood. These receptors were collected from a girl between 10 and 17 years old with multiple sclerosis.

The V call is TRBV5-1, the J call TRBJ1-2; 10 bases line up with TRBD1. From germline, CDR1 is SGHRS and CDR2 YFSETQ. The length of the CDR3 is 15 residues. Trimming at V came to 2 bases and at J to 4 bases, leaving 5 bases not matched to a gene. In nucleotides, the CDR3 is TGCGCCAGCAGCTTTGACAGGGGGCCTAGCTATGGCTACACCTTC. This encodes CASSFDRGPSYGYTF.

The rearrangement joins TRBV3-1 to TRBJ2-1; 7 bases are shared with TRBD1. V lost 6 bases and J lost 9; bases outside the gene matches: 8. There are 13 residues in the CDR3. CDR1 and CDR2 from the germline V gene are LGHDT and YNNKEL (reference sequence). The CDR3 here is CASRHKGGSEQFF. DNA of the CDR3: TGTGCCAGCAGACATAAAGGGGGCAGTGAGCAGTTCTTC.

This clonotype has only a few counts. The rearrangement joins TRBV29-1 to TRBJ2-3; perhaps TRBD1 as D (5 bases). Germline CDR1 SQVTM, CDR2 ANQGSEA. The CDR3 sequence is 14 residues long. Trimming took 1 base from V and 0 from J, leaving 8 bases between them. The CDR3 sequence is CSVEGRDSTDTQYF. CDR3 coding DNA: TGCAGCGTTGAAGGCAGGGATAGCACAGATACGCAGTATTTT.

On this clonotype itself: The junction and the germline gene differ at one end; a read error may be behind it. The chain carries TRBV9 and TRBJ2-3; TRBD2 agrees at 10 bases. Germline CDR1 is SGDLS and CDR2 is YYNGEE. There are 15 residues in the CDR3. Written as DNA, the CDR3 is TGTGCCAGCAGCCAGGCCCTAGCGGGAGCAGATGCGCAGTATTTT. The encoded protein is CASSQALAGADAQYF.

About this clonotype: Sequence at one end of the junction differs from germline and may be a read error. The V call is TRBV20-1, the J call TRBJ2-6; D perhaps matches TRBD2 (6 bases). This CDR3 has 13 residues. Germline CDR1 DFQATT, CDR2 SNEGSKA (reference sequence). CDR3 DNA sequence: TGCAGTGCTACCCAGGGCGGGGCCAACGTCCCGACTTTC. The encoded protein is CSATQGGANVPTF.

In DNA form, the CDR3 reads TGCGCCAGCAGCTCAGACAGGGGAATTAGCTCCTACAATGAGCAGTTCTTC. Its translation is CASSSDRGISSYNEQFF. The chain combines TRBV5-1 with TRBJ2-1, with 8 positions matching TRBD1. The V gene's germline CDR1 is SGHRS and CDR2 YFSETQ. The ends lost 3 bases at V and 0 bases at J; junction bases unmatched: 8. There are 17 residues in the CDR3.

V usage is TRBV7-9 and J usage is TRBJ2-5, with D maybe TRBD2 (6 bases). The germline V gene has CDR1 SEHNR and CDR2 FQNEAQ (reference sequence). V lost 3 bases, J lost 5 bases, and 19 bases lay in between. The CDR3 consists of 16 residues. The CDR3 coding sequence is TGTGCCAGCAGCTTTCATCGACTAGGGAGAAGGGAGACCCAGTACTTC. It specifies CASSFHRLGRRETQYF.

In DNA, the CDR3 is TGCAGTGCTAGTGGGGATACTAGCAAGGAGACCCAGTACTTC. This gives the protein CSASGDTSKETQYF. J is TRBJ2-5 and V is TRBV20-1, with D perhaps matching TRBD2 (6 bases). Germline CDR1 DFQATT, CDR2 SNEGSKA (reference sequence). V lost 3 bases, J lost 5 bases, and 16 bases lay in between. The CDR3 loop spans 14 amino acids.

The rearrangement links TRBV12-3 or TRBV12-4 to TRBJ2-7, with 8 nucleotides matching TRBD2. The CDR3 runs 14 residues. The junction had 10 bases not matched to a gene; V was cut back by 7 bases and J by 5 bases. The CDR3 coding sequence is TGTGCCAGCAAGTTCAACGGGAGGGAAAACGAGCAGTACTTC. Translation: CASKFNGRENEQYF.

This clonotype was picked up a small number of times. V is TRBV20-1 and J is TRBJ1-1, with unresolved D. V gave up 8 bases and J gave up 11 bases, with 21 bases separating them. The CDR3 is 12 residues long. Germline V gene data show CDR1 as DFQATT and CDR2 as SNEGSKA (reference sequence). CDR3 nucleotide sequence: TGCAGTACTTTCCGGGCAGCGGGAGGTGCTTTCTTT. As protein: CSTFRAAGGAFF.

This clonotype was seen a single time. The rearrangement links TRBV12-3 or TRBV12-4 to TRBJ2-3, with 7 bases fitting TRBD2. This CDR3 contains 16 residues. Trimming at V came to 3 bases and at J to 6 bases, leaving 12 bases not matched to a gene. For the CDR3, the DNA is TGTGCCAGCAGTTTCCCCCCAACGGGGGGAGGTGATACGCAGTATTTT. Translating gives CASSFPPTGGGDTQYF.

The CDR3 bases are TGTGCCAGCACCAGGTGGAGACAGGGACACTATAACTATGGCTACACCTTC. It specifies CASTRWRQGHYNYGYTF. The V and J genes are TRBV21-1 and TRBJ1-2; no check of the table's D call, TRBD1, against the DNA was made. TRBV21-1 represents a pseudogene. This CDR3 spans 17 amino acids.